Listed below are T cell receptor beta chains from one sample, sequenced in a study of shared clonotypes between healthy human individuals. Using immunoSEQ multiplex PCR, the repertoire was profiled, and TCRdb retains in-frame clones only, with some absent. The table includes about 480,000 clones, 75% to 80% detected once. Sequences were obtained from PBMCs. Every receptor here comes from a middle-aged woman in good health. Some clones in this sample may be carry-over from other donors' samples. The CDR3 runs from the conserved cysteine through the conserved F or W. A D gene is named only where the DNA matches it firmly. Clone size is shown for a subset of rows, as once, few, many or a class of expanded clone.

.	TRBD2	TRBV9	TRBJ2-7	CASSVGLAEAYEQYF	TGTGCCAGCAGCGTAGGACTAGCGGAGGCCTACGAGCAGTACTTC
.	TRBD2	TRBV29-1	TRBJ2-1	CSVRSAGTSAHNEQFF	TGCAGCGTCCGATCCGCCGGGACTAGTGCGCACAATGAGCAGTTCTTC
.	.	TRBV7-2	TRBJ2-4	CASSPPPEWIKNIQYF	TGTGCCAGCAGCCCCCCGCCGGAATGGATCAAAAACATTCAGTACTTC
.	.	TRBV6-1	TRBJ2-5	CASSTASAGTQYF	TGTGCCAGCAGCACGGCCTCGGCGGGGACCCAGTACTTC
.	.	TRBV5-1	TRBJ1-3	CASSPEGNSGNTIYF	TGCGCCAGCAGCCCAGAAGGTAACTCTGGAAACACCATATATTTT
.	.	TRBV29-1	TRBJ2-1	CILSGAATVYNEQFF	TGCATCCTCTCCGGGGCTGCGACAGTCTACAATGAGCAGTTCTTC
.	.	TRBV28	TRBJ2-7	CASSNNDYEQYF	TGTGCCAGCAGTAATAACGACTACGAGCAGTACTTC
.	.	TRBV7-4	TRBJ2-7	CASSLIPREAYEQYF	TGTGCCAGCAGCTTAATTCCTAGGGAGGCTTACGAGCAGTACTTC
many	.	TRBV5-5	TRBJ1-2	CASSLASYGYTF	TGTGCCAGCAGCTTGGCCAGCTATGGCTACACCTTC
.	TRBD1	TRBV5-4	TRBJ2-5	CASSLSSGTGQETQYF	TGTGCCAGCAGCTTGAGTTCCGGGACAGGGCAGGAGACCCAGTACTTC
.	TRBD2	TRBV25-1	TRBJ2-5	CASSEYLAGGGETQYF	TGTGCCAGCAGTGAATACCTAGCGGGAGGAGGGGAGACCCAGTACTTC
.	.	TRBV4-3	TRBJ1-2	CASSQDLDTGEPYGYTF	TGCGCCAGCAGCCAAGATCTTGATACAGGCGAACCCTATGGCTACACCTTC
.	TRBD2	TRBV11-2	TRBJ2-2	CASSLGGSTTGELFF	TGTGCCAGCAGCTTGGGCGGGAGTACCACCGGGGAGCTGTTTTTT
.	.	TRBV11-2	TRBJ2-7	CASSLLGTHEQYF	TGTGCCAGCAGCTTATTGGGGACCCACGAGCAGTACTTC
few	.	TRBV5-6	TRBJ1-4	CASSLTAGVATNEKLFF	TGTGCCAGCAGCTTGACGGCAGGAGTTGCAACTAATGAAAAACTGTTTTTT
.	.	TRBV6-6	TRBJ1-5	CASSYRRDNQPQHF	TGTGCCAGCAGTTACCGACGGGACAATCAGCCCCAGCATTTT
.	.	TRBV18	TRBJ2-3	CASSPSNSEGWIEGPTDTQYF	TGTGCCAGCTCACCATCCAACAGCGAGGGGTGGATCGAGGGGCCCACAGATACGCAGTATTTT
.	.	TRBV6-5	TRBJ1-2	CASSSRAAYGYTF	TGTGCCAGCTCCTCACGGGCGGCCTATGGCTACACCTTC
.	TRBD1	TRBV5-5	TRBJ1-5	CASSLSGTGANQPQHF	TGTGCCAGCAGCTTGTCCGGGACAGGGGCAAATCAGCCCCAGCATTTT
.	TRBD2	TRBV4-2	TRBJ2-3	CASSQDRPSQTSRDTDTQYF	TGTGCCAGCAGCCAAGATCGCCCCAGCCAGACTAGCCGGGACACAGATACGCAGTATTTT
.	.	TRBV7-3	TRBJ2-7	CASSHGGSYEQYF	TGTGCCAGCAGCCATGGGGGGTCCTACGAGCAGTACTTC
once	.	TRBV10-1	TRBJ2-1	CASSESGQLRQFF	TGCGCCAGCAGTGAGTCGGGGCAGCTGAGGCAGTTCTTC
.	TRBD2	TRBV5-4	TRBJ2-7	CASSLPGGYEQYF	TGTGCCAGCAGCTTGCCGGGAGGCTACGAGCAGTACTTC
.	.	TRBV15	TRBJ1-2	CATSPQTYNYGYTF	TGTGCCACCAGCCCTCAGACCTATAACTATGGCTACACCTTC
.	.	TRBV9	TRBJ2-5	CASSVEVFIERGYKETQYF	TGTGCCAGCAGCGTAGAAGTCTTTATAGAGAGGGGGTACAAAGAGACCCAGTACTTC
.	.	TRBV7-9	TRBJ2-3	CASSLLAPDTQYF	TGTGCCAGCAGCTTATTGGCCCCAGATACGCAGTATTTT
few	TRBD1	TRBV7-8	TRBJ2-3	CASSHNPGQDTDTQYF	TGTGCCAGCAGCCACAACCCGGGACAGGACACAGATACGCAGTATTTT
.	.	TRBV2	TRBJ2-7	CASEDHKKGEGAYEQYF	TGTGCCAGCGAGGACCATAAAAAGGGGGAGGGGGCGTACGAGCAGTACTTC
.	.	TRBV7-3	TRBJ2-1	CASSPGRPALFEQFF	TGTGCCAGCAGCCCCGGGCGCCCCGCGCTATTTGAGCAGTTCTTC
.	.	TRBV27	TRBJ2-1	CASSFRLSEQFF	TGTGCCAGCAGTTTTCGCCTGAGTGAGCAGTTCTTC
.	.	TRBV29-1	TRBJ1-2	CSVDSYYGYTF	TGCAGCGTTGACAGCTACTATGGCTACACCTTC
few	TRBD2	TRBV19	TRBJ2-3	CASSIVGSGSADTQYF	TGTGCCAGTAGTATAGTCGGTAGCGGGAGCGCAGATACGCAGTATTTT
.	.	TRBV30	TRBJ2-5	CAWSPQETQYF	TGTGCCTGGAGTCCGCAAGAGACCCAGTACTTC
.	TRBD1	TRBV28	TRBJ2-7	CASSGQGVDEQYF	TGTGCCAGCAGCGGACAGGGGGTCGACGAGCAGTACTTC
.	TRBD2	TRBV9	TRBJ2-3	CASSVVAGGGPDTQYF	TGTGCCAGCAGCGTAGTAGCGGGAGGCGGTCCAGATACGCAGTATTTT
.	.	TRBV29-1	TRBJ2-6	CSVAGGRNSGANVLTF	TGCAGCGTGGCCGGAGGCAGGAACTCTGGGGCCAACGTCCTGACTTTC
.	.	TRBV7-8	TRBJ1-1	CASSSDRNTEAFF	TGTGCCAGCAGCTCTGACAGAAACACTGAAGCTTTCTTT
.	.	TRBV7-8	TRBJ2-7	CASSPRVLTYEQYF	TGTGCCAGCAGCCCACGGGTCCTAACCTACGAGCAGTACTTC
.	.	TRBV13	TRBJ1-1	CASSSPGPTEAFF	TGTGCCAGCAGCTCACCGGGACCCACTGAAGCTTTCTTT
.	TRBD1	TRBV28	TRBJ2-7	CASSLRNRGYEQYF	TGTGCCAGCAGTTTAAGGAACAGGGGGTACGAGCAGTACTTC
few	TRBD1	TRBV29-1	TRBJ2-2	CSVDSGTGVGELFF	TGCAGCGTTGACTCCGGGACAGGAGTCGGGGAGCTGTTTTTT
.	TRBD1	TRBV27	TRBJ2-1	CASSRRQGLGNEQFF	TGTGCCAGCAGTCGGAGACAGGGGTTGGGCAATGAGCAGTTCTTC
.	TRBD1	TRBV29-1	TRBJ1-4	CSVGDRSNEKLFF	TGCAGCGTTGGGGACAGGTCTAATGAAAAACTGTTTTTT
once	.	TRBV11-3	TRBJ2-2	CASSLWSGELFF	TGTGCCAGCAGCTTATGGTCCGGGGAGCTGTTTTTT
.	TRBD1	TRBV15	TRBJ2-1	CATSITTTTGAGFF	TGTGCCACCAGCATCACGACAACTACAGGGGCTGGGTTCTTC
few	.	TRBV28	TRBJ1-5	CASSLGQSNQPQHF	TGTGCCAGCAGTTTAGGGCAGAGCAATCAGCCCCAGCATTTT
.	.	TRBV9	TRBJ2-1	CASSRDSWGYNEQFF	TGTGCCAGCAGCAGAGACAGTTGGGGATACAATGAGCAGTTCTTC
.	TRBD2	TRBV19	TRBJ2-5	CASSITAGEKETQYF	TGTGCCAGTAGTATCACAGCGGGAGAAAAAGAGACCCAGTACTTC
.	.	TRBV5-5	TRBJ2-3	CASSSLPEADTQYF	TGTGCCAGCAGCTCCCTCCCGGAGGCAGATACGCAGTATTTT
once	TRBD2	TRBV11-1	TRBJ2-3	CASSLEDGRVTDTQYF	TGTGCCAGCAGCTTAGAAGACGGGAGGGTTACAGATACGCAGTATTTT
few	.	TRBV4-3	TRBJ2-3	CASSPLASGPTDTQYF	TGCGCCAGCAGCCCCTTGGCTTCCGGACCCACAGATACGCAGTATTTT
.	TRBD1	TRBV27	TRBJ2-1	CASSSWTGGNNEQFF	TGTGCCAGCAGCTCTTGGACAGGGGGTAACAATGAGCAGTTCTTC
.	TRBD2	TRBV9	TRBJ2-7	CASSVEAGGSYEQYF	TGTGCCAGCAGCGTCGAGGCGGGAGGCTCCTACGAGCAGTACTTC